The 8 T cell receptor beta chains below were found in one sample sequenced in a study of post-analysis software for immune sequencing data. Broader study findings: Higher frequency in patients than in controls was seen for five TRBV segments, with TRBV5-6, TRBV5-1 and TRBV20-1 among them.

Incorporated into the TCR beta cDNA libraries were unique molecular identifiers, which served to reduce PCR and sequencing biases. A single record per CDR3 protein comes from TCRdb applying MiXCR to the PCR reads. The table lists approximately 630,000 distinct CDR3 sequences, 59% of them singletons. The antigens of these receptors remain unknown. What was sequenced was blood. These TCRs come from a girl aged 2-10 years with multiple sclerosis.

The CDR3 is CASSTRQGWSDTQYF. The CDR3 coding sequence is TGTGCCAGCAGCACTCGGCAGGGATGGTCAGATACGCAGTATTTT. The gene calls are TRBV7-3 and TRBJ2-3, with a tentative D call TRBD1 (5 bases). V lost 5 bases and J 4 bases, leaving 16 bases between the germline ends. The germline gives CDR1 SGHTA, CDR2 FQGTGA. This CDR3 region has 15 residues.

V and J are TRBV6-6 and TRBJ2-1; D possibly corresponds to TRBD2 (6 bases). This CDR3 spans 16 amino acids. CDR1 and CDR2 (germline): MNHNY, SVGAGI (reference sequence). With 0 bases removed from V and 5 bases from J, the gap between germline ends came to 14 bases. CDR3 coding DNA: TGTGCCAGCAGTTACTCGACGGTACTAGCACACAATGAGCAGTTCTTC. It specifies CASSYSTVLAHNEQFF.

This clonotype was observed a handful of times. V and J are TRBV20-1 and TRBJ2-1; D uncertain. The CDR3 is 15 amino acids. The V end was cut by 2 bases, the J end by 7 bases, with 18 bases between. Germline V gives CDR1 DFQATT, CDR2 SNEGSKA (reference sequence). The CDR3 protein is CSARMGGASLNEQFF. In DNA form, the CDR3 reads TGCAGTGCTAGAATGGGCGGAGCCTCCCTTAATGAGCAGTTCTTC.

In this sample, this clonotype turned up a few times. This chain links TRBV12-3 or TRBV12-4 with TRBJ1-5; D is undetermined. The V end lost 3 bases, the J end lost 7 bases, and 7 bases lay between the germline ends. The CDR3 covers 12 residues. For the CDR3, the DNA is TGTGCCAGCAGTTTTGACGGACAGCCCCAGCATTTT. Its translation is CASSFDGQPQHF.

This clonotype came up once. The chain couples TRBV7-9 to TRBJ2-7, with 7 bases aligning to TRBD2. Germline trimming cut 7 bases from V and 4 bases from J; bases unmatched to any gene: 10. Looked up from germline, CDR1 is SEHNR and CDR2 is FQNEAQ (reference sequence). The CDR3 is 14 residues long. CDR3 coding DNA: TGTGCCAGCACCCGGGGCGGGAGAGTTTACGAGCAGTACTTC. As protein: CASTRGGRVYEQYF.

This clonotype turned up a few times. The V and J genes are TRBV3-1 and TRBJ2-1, with D tentatively TRBD2 (5 bases). The germline V gene has CDR1 LGHDT and CDR2 YNNKEL (reference sequence). The CDR3 spans 12 residues. The germline V and J ends were trimmed by 5 bases and 14 bases, with 16 bases remaining between them. CDR3 bases: TGTGCCAGCAGCGAAACTAGTTTTCGGAAGTTCTTC. Its protein is CASSETSFRKFF.

The chain carries TRBV20-1 and TRBJ2-1; D is possibly TRBD2 (6 bases). TRBJ2-7 explains the end of the DNA better; the J call may be wrong. CDR1 is DFQATT, CDR2 SNEGSKA, per germline (reference sequence). The CDR3 sequence is 16 residues long. CDR3 loop: CSARDPGGLLVNEQYF. The CDR3 nucleotides are TGCAGTGCTAGAGATCCCGGGGGTCTACTGGTCAATGAGCAGTACTTC.

The chain joins TRBV12-3 or TRBV12-4 to TRBJ2-5; 7 nucleotides match TRBD1. After removal of 6 bases from V and 5 bases from J, the junction contained 6 bases not matched to a gene. CDR3 size: 13 residues. CDR3: CASRPTGVETQYF. CDR3 coding DNA: TGTGCCAGCAGACCCACAGGGGTCGAGACCCAGTACTTC.